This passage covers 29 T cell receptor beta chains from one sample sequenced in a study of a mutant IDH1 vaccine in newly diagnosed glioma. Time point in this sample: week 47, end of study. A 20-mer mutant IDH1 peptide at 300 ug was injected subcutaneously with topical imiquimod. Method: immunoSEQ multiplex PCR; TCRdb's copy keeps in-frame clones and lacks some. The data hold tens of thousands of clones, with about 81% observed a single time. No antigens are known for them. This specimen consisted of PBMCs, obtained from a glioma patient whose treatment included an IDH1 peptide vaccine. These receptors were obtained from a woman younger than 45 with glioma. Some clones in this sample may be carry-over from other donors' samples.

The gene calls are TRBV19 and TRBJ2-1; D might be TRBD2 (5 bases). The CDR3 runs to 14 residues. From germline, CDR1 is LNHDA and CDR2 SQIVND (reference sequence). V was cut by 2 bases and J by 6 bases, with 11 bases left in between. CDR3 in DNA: TGTGCCAGTAGTATAAGTCAGAGGGCCAATGAGCAGTTCTTC. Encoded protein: CASSISQRANEQFF.

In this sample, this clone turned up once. The CDR3 sequence: CASSSNSANEKLFF. The CDR3 region has the DNA TGTGCCAGCAGTTCCAACTCGGCTAATGAAAAACTGTTTTTT. The genes are TRBV6-6 and TRBJ1-4; no reliable D call. Trimming cost V 4 bases and J 3 bases, with 9 bases left between them. The CDR3 totals 14 residues. The germline V gene has CDR1 MNHNY and CDR2 SVGAGI (reference sequence).

The CDR3 loop is CASILAQVNTEAFF. In DNA form, the CDR3 reads TGTGCCAGCATTTTAGCCCAGGTGAACACTGAAGCTTTCTTT. This chain connects TRBV2 to TRBJ1-1; D remains unclear. The CDR3 sequence is 14 residues long. Germline V gene data show CDR1 as SNHLY and CDR2 as FYNNEI. The V end lost 7 bases, the J end lost 0 bases, and 12 bases lay between the germline ends.

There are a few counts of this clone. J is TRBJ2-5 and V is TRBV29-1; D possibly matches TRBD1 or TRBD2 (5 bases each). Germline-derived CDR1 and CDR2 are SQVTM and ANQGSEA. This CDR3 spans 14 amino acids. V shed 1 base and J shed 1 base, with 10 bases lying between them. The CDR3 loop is CSVEGGAVQETQYF. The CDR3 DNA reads TGCAGCGTTGAAGGAGGGGCAGTCCAAGAGACCCAGTACTTC.

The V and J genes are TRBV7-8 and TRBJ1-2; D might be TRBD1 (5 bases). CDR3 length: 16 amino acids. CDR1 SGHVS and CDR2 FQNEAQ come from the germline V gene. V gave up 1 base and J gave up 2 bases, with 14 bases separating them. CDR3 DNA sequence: TGTGCCAGCAGCTTAGGCTCGGCAGGGTTCAACTATGGCTACACCTTC. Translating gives CASSLGSAGFNYGYTF.

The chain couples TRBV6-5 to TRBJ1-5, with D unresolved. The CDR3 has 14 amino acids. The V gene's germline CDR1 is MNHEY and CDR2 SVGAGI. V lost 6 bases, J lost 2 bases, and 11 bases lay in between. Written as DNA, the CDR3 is TGTGCCAGCAGACCTTATGAGGGCAATCAGCCCCAGCATTTT. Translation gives CASRPYEGNQPQHF.

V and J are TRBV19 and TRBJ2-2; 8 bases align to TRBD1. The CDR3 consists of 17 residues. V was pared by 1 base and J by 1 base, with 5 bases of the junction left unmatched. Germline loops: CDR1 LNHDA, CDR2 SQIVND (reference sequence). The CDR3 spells CASSIGNRGMNTGELFF. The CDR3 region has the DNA TGTGCCAGTAGTATAGGGAACAGGGGGATGAACACCGGGGAGCTGTTTTTT.

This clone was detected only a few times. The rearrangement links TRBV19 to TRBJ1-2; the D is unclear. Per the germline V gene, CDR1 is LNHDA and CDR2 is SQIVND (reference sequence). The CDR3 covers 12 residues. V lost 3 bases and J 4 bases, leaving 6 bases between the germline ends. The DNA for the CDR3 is TGTGCCAGTAGTATCGGCCCCTATGGCTACACCTTC. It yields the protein CASSIGPYGYTF.

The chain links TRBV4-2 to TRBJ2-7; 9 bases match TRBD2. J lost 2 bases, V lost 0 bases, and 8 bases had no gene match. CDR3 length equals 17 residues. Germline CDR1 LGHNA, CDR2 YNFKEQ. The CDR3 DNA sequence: TGTGCCAGCAGCCAAGATCGAGGTAGCGGGGGCCCCTACGAGCAGTACTTC. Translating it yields CASSQDRGSGGPYEQYF.

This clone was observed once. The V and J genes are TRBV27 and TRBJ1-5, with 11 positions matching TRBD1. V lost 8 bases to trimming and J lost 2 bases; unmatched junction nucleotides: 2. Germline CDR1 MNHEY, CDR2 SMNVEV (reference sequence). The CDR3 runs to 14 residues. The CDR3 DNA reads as TGTGCCAGCCGGACAGGGGGCGGCAATCAGCCCCAGCATTTT. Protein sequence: CASRTGGGNQPQHF.

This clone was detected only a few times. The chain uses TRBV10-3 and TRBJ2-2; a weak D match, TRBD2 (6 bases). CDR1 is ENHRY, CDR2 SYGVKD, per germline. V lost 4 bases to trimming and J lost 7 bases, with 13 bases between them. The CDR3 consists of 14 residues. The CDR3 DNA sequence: TGTGCCATCAGTGGAGGAGGGGCCGGCGGGGAGCTGTTTTTT. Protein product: CAISGGGAGGELFF.

The chain's CDR3 is CASSRKVSVRGPYSNQPQHF. CDR3 DNA: TGTGCCAGCAGTAGAAAGGTCTCGGTCAGGGGGCCGTATAGCAATCAGCCCCAGCATTTT. The chain carries TRBV27 and TRBJ1-5, with 8 bases lining up with TRBD1. CDR3 length: 20 residues. CDR1 is MNHEY and CDR2 is SMNVEV in the germline V gene (reference sequence). Trimming at V came to 5 bases and at J to 0 bases, leaving 18 bases not matched to a gene.

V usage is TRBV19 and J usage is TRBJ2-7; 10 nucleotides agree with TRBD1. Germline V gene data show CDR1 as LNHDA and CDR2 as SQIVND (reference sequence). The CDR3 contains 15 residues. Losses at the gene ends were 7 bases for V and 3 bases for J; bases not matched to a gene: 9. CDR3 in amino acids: CASTLSGTGDYEQYF. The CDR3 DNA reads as TGTGCCAGTACCTTATCCGGGACAGGGGACTACGAGCAGTACTTC. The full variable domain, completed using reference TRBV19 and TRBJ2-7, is DGGITQSPKYLFRKEGQNVTLSCEQNLNHDAMYWYRQDPGQGLRLIYYSQIVNDFQKGDIAEGYSVSREKKESFPLTVTSAQKNPTAFYLCASTLSGTGDYEQYFGPGTRLTVT.

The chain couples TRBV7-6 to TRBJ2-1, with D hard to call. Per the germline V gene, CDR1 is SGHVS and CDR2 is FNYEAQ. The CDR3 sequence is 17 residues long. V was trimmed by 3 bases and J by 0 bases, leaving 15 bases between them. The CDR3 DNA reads TGTGCCAGCAGCTTTCGCCCCTGGGGTAGCTCCTACAATGAGCAGTTCTTC. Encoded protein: CASSFRPWGSSYNEQFF.

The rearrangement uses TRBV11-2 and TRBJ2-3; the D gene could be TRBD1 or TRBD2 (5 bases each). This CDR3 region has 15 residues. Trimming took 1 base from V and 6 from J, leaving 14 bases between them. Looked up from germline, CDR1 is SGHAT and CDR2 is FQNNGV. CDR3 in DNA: TGTGCCAGCAGCTTAGGCCCCTTAGGGACCGATACGCAGTATTTT. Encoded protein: CASSLGPLGTDTQYF.

The CDR3 loop reads CASSQVSGRANEQFF. CDR3 bases: TGCGCCAGCAGCCAGGTTAGCGGGAGGGCGAATGAGCAGTTCTTC. V gene TRBV4-1 combines with J gene TRBJ2-1; 11 bases agree with TRBD2. Germline trimming cut 3 bases from V and 7 bases from J; bases unmatched to any gene: 5. CDR1 MGHRA and CDR2 YSYEKL come from the germline V gene. There are 15 residues in the CDR3.

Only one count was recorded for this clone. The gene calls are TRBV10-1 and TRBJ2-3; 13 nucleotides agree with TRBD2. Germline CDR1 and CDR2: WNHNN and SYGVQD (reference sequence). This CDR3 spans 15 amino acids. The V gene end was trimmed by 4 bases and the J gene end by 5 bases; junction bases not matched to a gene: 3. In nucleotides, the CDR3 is TGCGCCAGCAGTGGCGGACTAGCGGGAGTAGATACGCAGTATTTT. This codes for CASSGGLAGVDTQYF.

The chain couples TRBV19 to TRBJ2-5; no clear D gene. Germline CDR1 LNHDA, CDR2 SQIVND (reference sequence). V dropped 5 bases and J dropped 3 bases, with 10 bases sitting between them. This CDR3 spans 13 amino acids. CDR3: CASSPGRKETQYF. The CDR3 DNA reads TGTGCCAGTAGTCCCGGAAGGAAAGAGACCCAGTACTTC.

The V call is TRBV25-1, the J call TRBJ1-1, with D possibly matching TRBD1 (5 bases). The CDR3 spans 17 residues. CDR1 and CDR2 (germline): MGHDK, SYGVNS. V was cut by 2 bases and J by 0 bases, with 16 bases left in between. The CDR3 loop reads CASSENGDRWMNTEAFF. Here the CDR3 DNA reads TGTGCCAGCAGTGAAAATGGCGACAGATGGATGAACACTGAAGCTTTCTTT.

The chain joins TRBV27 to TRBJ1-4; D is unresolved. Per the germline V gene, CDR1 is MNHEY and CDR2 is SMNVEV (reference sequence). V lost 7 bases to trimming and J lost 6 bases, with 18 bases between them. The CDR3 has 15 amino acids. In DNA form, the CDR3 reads TGTGCCAGCAAAACCCCGGGGAGGATGGATGAAAAACTGTTTTTT. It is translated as CASKTPGRMDEKLFF.

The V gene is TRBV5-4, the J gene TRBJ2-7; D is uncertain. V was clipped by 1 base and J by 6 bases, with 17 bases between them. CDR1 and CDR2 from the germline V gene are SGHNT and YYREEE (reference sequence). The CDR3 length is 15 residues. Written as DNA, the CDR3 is TGTGCCAGCAGCTTGCACACCCGGATTGGTTTCGAGCAGTACTTC. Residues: CASSLHTRIGFEQYF.

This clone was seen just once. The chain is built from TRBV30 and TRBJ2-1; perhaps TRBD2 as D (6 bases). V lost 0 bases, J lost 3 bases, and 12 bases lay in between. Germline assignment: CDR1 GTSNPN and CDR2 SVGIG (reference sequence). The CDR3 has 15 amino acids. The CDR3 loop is CAWSVVGGSYNEQFF. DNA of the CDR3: TGTGCCTGGAGTGTAGTGGGAGGAAGCTACAATGAGCAGTTCTTC.

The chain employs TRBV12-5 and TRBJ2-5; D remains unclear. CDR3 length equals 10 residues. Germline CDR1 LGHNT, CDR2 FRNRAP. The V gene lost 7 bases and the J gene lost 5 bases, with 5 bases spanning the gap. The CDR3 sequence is CASARETQYF. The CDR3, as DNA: TGTGCTAGTGCGAGGGAGACCCAGTACTTC.

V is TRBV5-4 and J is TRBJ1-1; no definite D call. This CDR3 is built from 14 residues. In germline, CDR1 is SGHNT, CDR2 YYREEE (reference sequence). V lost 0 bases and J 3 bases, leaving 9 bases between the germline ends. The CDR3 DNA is TGTGCCAGCAGCTTGGGGGCCCCGGACACTGAAGCTTTCTTT. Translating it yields CASSLGAPDTEAFF.

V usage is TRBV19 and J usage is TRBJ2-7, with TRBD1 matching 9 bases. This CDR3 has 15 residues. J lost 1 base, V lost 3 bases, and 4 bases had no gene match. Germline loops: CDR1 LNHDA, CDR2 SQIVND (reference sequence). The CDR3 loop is CASSMGTGLSYEQYF. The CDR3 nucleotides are TGTGCCAGTAGTATGGGGACAGGGCTTTCCTACGAGCAGTACTTC.

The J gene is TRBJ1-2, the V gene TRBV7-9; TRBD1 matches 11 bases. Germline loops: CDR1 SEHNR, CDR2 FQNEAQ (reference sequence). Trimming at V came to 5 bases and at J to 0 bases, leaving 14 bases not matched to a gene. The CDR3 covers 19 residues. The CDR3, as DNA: TGTGCCAGCAGCCGTCTTCCAAAGGGACAGGGGGTAGCTAACTATGGCTACACCTTC. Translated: CASSRLPKGQGVANYGYTF.

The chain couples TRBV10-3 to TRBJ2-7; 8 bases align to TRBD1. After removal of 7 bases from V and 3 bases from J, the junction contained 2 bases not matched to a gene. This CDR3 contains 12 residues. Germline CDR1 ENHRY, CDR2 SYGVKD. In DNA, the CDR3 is TGTGCCATCACGGACAGGGTCTACGAGCAGTACTTC. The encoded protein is CAITDRVYEQYF.

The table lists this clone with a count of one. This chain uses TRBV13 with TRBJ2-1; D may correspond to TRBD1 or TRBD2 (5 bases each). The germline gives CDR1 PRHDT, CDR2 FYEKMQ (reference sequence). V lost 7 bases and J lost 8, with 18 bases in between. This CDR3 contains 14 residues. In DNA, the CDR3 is TGTGCCAGCACCCAATGGGGGTTGGGGGATGAGCAGTTCTTC. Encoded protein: CASTQWGLGDEQFF.

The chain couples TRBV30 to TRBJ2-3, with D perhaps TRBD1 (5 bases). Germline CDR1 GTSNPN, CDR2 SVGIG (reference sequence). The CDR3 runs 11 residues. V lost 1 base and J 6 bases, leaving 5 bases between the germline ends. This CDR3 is CAWSGQDTQYF. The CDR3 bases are TGTGCCTGGAGTGGACAGGATACGCAGTATTTT.